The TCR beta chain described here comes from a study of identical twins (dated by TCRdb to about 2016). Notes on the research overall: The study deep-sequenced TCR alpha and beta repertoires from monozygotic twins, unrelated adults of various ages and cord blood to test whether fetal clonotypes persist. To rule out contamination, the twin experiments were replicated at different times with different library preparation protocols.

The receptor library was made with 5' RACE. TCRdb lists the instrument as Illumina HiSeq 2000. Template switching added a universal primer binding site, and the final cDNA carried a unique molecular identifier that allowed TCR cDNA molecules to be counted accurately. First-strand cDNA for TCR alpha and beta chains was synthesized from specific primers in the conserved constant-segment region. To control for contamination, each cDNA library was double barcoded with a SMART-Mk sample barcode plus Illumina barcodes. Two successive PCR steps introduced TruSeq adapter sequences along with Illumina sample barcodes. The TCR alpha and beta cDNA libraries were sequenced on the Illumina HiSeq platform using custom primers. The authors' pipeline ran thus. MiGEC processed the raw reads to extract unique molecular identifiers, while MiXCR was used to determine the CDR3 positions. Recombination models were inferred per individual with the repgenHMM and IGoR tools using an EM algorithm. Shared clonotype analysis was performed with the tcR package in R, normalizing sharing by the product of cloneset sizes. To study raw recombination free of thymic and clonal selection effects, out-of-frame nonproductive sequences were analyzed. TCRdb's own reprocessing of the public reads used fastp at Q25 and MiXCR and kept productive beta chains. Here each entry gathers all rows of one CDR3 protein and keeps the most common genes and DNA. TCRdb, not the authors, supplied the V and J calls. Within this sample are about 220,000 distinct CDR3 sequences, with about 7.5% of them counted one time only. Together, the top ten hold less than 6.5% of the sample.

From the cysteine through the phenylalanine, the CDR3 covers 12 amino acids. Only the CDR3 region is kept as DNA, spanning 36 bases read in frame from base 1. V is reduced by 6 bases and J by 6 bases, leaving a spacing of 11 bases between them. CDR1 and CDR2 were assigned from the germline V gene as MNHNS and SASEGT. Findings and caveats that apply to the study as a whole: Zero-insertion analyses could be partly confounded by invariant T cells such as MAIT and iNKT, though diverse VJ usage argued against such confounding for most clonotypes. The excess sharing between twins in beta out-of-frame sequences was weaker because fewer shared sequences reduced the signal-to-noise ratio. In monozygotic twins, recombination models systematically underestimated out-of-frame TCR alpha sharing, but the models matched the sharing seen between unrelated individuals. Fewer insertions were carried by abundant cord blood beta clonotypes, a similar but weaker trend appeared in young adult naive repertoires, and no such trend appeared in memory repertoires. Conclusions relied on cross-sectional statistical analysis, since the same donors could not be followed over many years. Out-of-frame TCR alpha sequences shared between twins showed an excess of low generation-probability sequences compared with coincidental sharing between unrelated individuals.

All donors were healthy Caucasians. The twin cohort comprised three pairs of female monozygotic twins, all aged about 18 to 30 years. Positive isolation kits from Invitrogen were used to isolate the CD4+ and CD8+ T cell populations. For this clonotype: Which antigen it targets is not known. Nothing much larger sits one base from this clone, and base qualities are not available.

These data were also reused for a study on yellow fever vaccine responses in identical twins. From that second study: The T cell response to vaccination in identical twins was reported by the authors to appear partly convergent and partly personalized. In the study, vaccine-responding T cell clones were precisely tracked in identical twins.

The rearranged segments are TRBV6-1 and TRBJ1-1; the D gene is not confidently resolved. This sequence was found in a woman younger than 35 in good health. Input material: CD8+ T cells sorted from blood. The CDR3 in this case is CASSVGLAEAFF. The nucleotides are TGTGCCAGCAGCGTAGGTTTGGCTGAAGCTTTCTTT.